This TCR beta chain was recovered during a study of blood T cell repertoires in COVID-19. Original processing methods: For nucleated cells, counts were estimated from reference gene primer amplification. Sequenced by immunoSEQ multiplex PCR; TCRdb stores in-frame clones only, minus some. V, J and clone size were drawn from that table, and D and trimming were deduced from the DNA. The table shows about 210,000 clones, with roughly 89% occurring only once. This CDR3 is 14 amino acids long. Germline V gene sequence: CDR1 LGHNA, CDR2 YSLEER. V lost 0 bases and J 0 bases, leaving 4 bases between the germline ends.

The sequence was obtained from a man aged 18 to 35 with acute COVID-19. Material for sequencing was PBMCs or T cells enriched from blood (not recorded which). J is TRBJ2-3 and V is TRBV4-3; no clear D gene. In nucleotides, the CDR3 is TGCGCCAGCAGCCAAGACCGTAGCACAGATACGCAGTATTTT. Translating it yields CASSQDRSTDTQYF.